This TCR beta chain was profiled in a study of cytomegalovirus exposure and HLA in healthy donors. About the research overall: An analysis done earlier identified around 100 million unique TCR beta sequences from about 179 million T cells.

CDR1 MNHNS and CDR2 SASEGT come from the germline V gene. This CDR3 contains 17 residues. J was trimmed by 4 bases and V by 4 bases; bases with no gene match: 7. Primers: 60 Vbeta forward and 13 Jbeta reverse. Libraries were prepared by immunoSEQ multiplex PCR; TCRdb keeps only in-frame clonotypes and omits some of them. The sample carries approximately 150,000 clones, around 80% recorded once. The chain is built from TRBV6-1 and TRBJ1-6; 10 bases are shared with TRBD1. The TCR sequence derives from a man aged 40-49 years in good health and CMV-seronegative. Material for sequencing was PBMCs. The CDR3, as DNA: TGTGCCAGCAGTGCCCGGGACAGGGGACCATATAATTCACCCCTCCACTTT. This sequence encodes CASSARDRGPYNSPLHF.